The next 10 T cell receptor beta chains were all read from a single sample in a study of T cells in Graves' hyperthyroidism and ophthalmopathy. Amplification of TCR beta CDR3 regions was performed using RNA transcripts as template. The study used the HTBI primer set for a first-round RT-PCR of the TCR CDR3. TCRdb itself ran the multiplex PCR reads through MiXCR, one entry per CDR3 protein. Among 35,000 to 40,000 distinct CDR3 sequences, around 48% were seen once, and the ten largest hold approximately 6.2%. Sequencing was performed on blood. The receptors were gathered from a woman between 45 and 60 years old with Graves' hyperthyroidism that later progressed to Graves' ophthalmopathy.

Ten or more counts support this clonotype. The genes are TRBV11-2 and TRBJ2-1; 8 nucleotides align to TRBD2. The CDR3 is 16 residues long. Germline V lookup: CDR1 SGHAT, CDR2 FQNNGV. The trim removed 5 bases at V and 0 bases at J, leaving 6 bases unmatched. CDR3 residues: CASSPSGSLSYNEQFF. In DNA form, the CDR3 reads TGTGCCAGCAGCCCCAGCGGGAGTCTCTCCTACAATGAGCAGTTCTTC.

This clonotype was observed many times. The chain employs TRBV5-1 and TRBJ2-2; D not certain. Looked up from germline, CDR1 is SGHRS and CDR2 is YFSETQ. V lost 7 bases, J lost 2 bases, and 12 bases lay in between. The CDR3 loop spans 14 amino acids. CDR3 in DNA: TGCGCCAGCTCCGGAGCCCCCAACACCGGGGAGCTGTTTTTT. As protein: CASSGAPNTGELFF.

Ten or more counts support this clonotype. A read error may explain this, as a much larger clone is one base away. The V call is TRBV11-3, the J call TRBJ1-6; the D gene is possibly TRBD1 (5 bases). The CDR3 is made up of 14 amino acids. Germline V CDR1 and CDR2: SGHNT, YENEEA. V shed 3 bases and J shed 10 bases, with 13 bases lying between them. The CDR3 loop is CASSFGAKGSPLHF. CDR3 nucleotide sequence: TGTGCCAGCAGCTTTGGTGCAAAGGGGTCACCCCTCCACTTT.

This clonotype was detected once. One end of the junction does not line up with germline, which may come from a read error. The chain employs TRBV20-1 and TRBJ1-5; perhaps TRBD1 as D (6 bases). The CDR3 has 17 amino acids. CDR1 is DFQATT, CDR2 SNEGSKA, per germline (reference sequence). The CDR3 nucleotides read TGCAGTGCTAGAGATCTAGGAGGGGGTCACTACAATGAGCCCCAGCATTTT. This encodes CSARDLGGGHYNEPQHF.

This chain connects TRBV10-3 to TRBJ1-1; TRBD1 agrees at 9 bases. CDR3 length: 13 amino acids. The V gene's germline CDR1 is ENHRY and CDR2 SYGVKD. V lost 6 bases, J lost 5 bases, and 4 bases stayed unmatched. The CDR3 region is CAIRDGQGTEAFF. The CDR3 bases are TGTGCCATCAGGGACGGACAGGGGACTGAAGCTTTCTTT.

This clonotype was observed many times. The chain has TRBV6-5 and TRBJ2-7; unclear D gene. Trimming removed 0 bases at V and 4 bases at J, with 10 bases between. The CDR3 length is 14 residues. The germline CDR1 and CDR2 sequences are MNHEY and SVGAGI. CDR3 loop: CASSYSGSNYEQYF. DNA for the CDR3: TGTGCCAGCAGTTACTCCGGCTCTAATTACGAGCAGTACTTC.

This clonotype was recorded many times. The rearrangement uses TRBV19 and TRBJ1-2, with 7 positions matching TRBD1. Per the germline V gene, CDR1 is LNHDA and CDR2 is SQIVND (reference sequence). CDR3 length equals 16 residues. After removal of 3 bases from V and 8 bases from J, the junction contained 15 bases not matched to a gene. The CDR3 bases are TGTGCCAGTAGTATCCTCGGGACAGTGACCGCTATGGGCTACACCTTC. Its protein is CASSILGTVTAMGYTF.

This clonotype showed up many times. This rearrangement joins TRBV11-2 to TRBJ2-1; TRBD2 matches 10 bases. After removal of 4 bases from V and 8 bases from J, the junction contained 11 bases not matched to a gene. The CDR3 runs to 16 residues. The germline V gene encodes CDR1 SGHAT and CDR2 FQNNGV. The CDR3: CASSYWGSGRADEQFF. In nucleotides, the CDR3 is TGTGCCAGCAGCTACTGGGGCAGCGGGAGGGCCGATGAGCAGTTCTTC.

V usage is TRBV7-8 and J usage is TRBJ2-5, with 9 bases aligning to TRBD1. The J segment lost 4 bases and the V segment lost 5 bases, leaving 8 bases of the junction unmatched. This CDR3 has 15 residues. The V gene's germline CDR1 is SGHVS and CDR2 FQNEAQ. The CDR3 spells CASSRQGDRRETQYF. The DNA of the CDR3 is TGTGCCAGCAGCCGACAGGGGGATCGTAGAGAGACCCAGTACTTC.

The chain recombines TRBV7-2 with TRBJ2-2, with D hard to call. CDR1 SGHTA and CDR2 FQGNSA come from the germline V gene. The CDR3 runs to 16 residues. Between the trimmed V and J ends, which lost 1 base and 7 bases, there was a span of 16 bases. CDR3 protein: CASSLGTALWGGELFF. As DNA, the CDR3 is TGTGCCAGCAGCTTAGGTACCGCGCTCTGGGGCGGGGAGCTGTTTTTT. The entire variable domain, with the rest obtained from reference TRBV7-2 and TRBJ2-2, is as follows: GAGVSQSPSNKVTEKGKDVELRCDPISGHTALYWYRQSLGQGLEFLIYFQGNSAPDKSGLPSDRFSAERTGGSVSTLTIQRTQQEDSAVYLCASSLGTALWGGELFFGEGSRLTVL.